The 5 T cell receptor beta chains presented below share a single source sample, sequenced in a study of cytomegalovirus exposure and HLA in healthy donors. The PCR had 60 Vbeta and 13 Jbeta primers. Sequencing was performed with immunoSEQ multiplex PCR; in TCRdb, only in-frame clones are kept and a portion is missing. The sample lists about 140,000 clones; more than 75% were seen once. The sample taken for sequencing was PBMCs. All receptors derive from a female donor in good health and CMV-seronegative.

This chain uses TRBV28 with TRBJ1-2; D is possibly TRBD1 (5 bases). V was pared by 3 bases and J by 4 bases, with 15 bases between. This CDR3 has 15 amino acids. In germline, CDR1 is MDHEN, CDR2 SYDVKM. In DNA form, the CDR3 reads TGTGCCAGCAGTTTGGGGCAGGTCAAGCTCTATGGCTACACCTTC. Protein: CASSLGQVKLYGYTF.

The chain is built from TRBV2 and TRBJ1-4, with D possibly being TRBD1 (5 bases). The germline CDR1 and CDR2 sequences are SNHLY and FYNNEI. This CDR3 has 13 residues. The V gene lost 6 bases and the J gene lost 4 bases, with 9 bases spanning the gap. DNA of the CDR3: TGTGCCAGCAGCAGGGTTTTTAATGAAAAACTGTTTTTT. It codes for CASSRVFNEKLFF.

The chain employs TRBV7-2 and TRBJ1-6; TRBD1 aligns across 9 bases. The trim removed 3 bases at V and 10 bases at J, leaving 16 bases unmatched. This CDR3 is 18 amino acids long. The germline gives CDR1 SGHTA, CDR2 FQGNSA. The CDR3 loop is CASSLTVPGQGMGSPLHF. The DNA for the CDR3 is TGTGCCAGCAGCTTGACCGTACCGGGACAGGGCATGGGCTCACCCCTCCACTTT.

This sequence joins TRBV4-1 and TRBJ1-5, with 8 nucleotides matching TRBD1. V was pared by 3 bases and J by 5 bases, with 3 bases of the junction left unmatched. CDR1 and CDR2 from the germline V gene are MGHRA and YSYEKL. The CDR3 covers 14 residues. The CDR3 spells CASSQAGGYQPQHF. Here the CDR3 DNA reads TGCGCCAGCAGCCAGGCAGGGGGCTATCAGCCCCAGCATTTT.

The J gene is TRBJ1-1, the V gene TRBV27; no definite D call. Trimming stripped 4 bases from V and 1 base from J, with 13 bases between. The CDR3 sequence is 15 residues long. The germline gives CDR1 MNHEY, CDR2 SMNVEV (reference sequence). The CDR3 reads CASSSAASGNTEAFF. The CDR3 bases are TGTGCCAGCAGTTCGGCAGCCTCGGGGAACACTGAAGCTTTCTTT.